This T cell receptor (beta chain) was sequenced for a study of identical twins. The V gene lost 0 bases and the J gene lost 6 bases, with 9 bases spanning the gap. Per germline, CDR1 MNHNS and CDR2 SASEGT. The CDR3 sequence is 15 residues long. Template switching, a step in the protocol, added a universal primer site, and cDNA carried unique molecular identifiers. Via MiXCR, TCRdb re-called the 5' RACE reads, giving one row per CDR3 protein. This sample has fewer than 250,000 distinct CDR3 sequences, with about 7.3% found just once. These data were likewise used in another study, on yellow fever vaccine responses in identical twins.

This clonotype was obtained from a woman under 30 in good health. The chain couples TRBV6-1 to TRBJ1-6, with D uncertain. The specimen sequenced was memory (CD45RO+) T cells sorted from blood. The CDR3 protein is CASSEAIRRNSPLHF. The CDR3 nucleotides are TGTGCCAGCAGTGAAGCAATACGGCGTAATTCACCCCTCCACTTT.